Below are 17 T cell receptor beta chains sequenced from a single sample in a study of beta chain features in type 1 diabetes (dated 2018 in TCRdb). No antigens are known for them. The library was prepared using the immunoSEQ multiplex PCR assay. The entire amount of isolated RNA was reverse transcribed using the High Capacity cDNA Reverse Transcription Kit, so the sequenced TCRB transcripts were expressed ones. Held by TCRdb, this immuneACCESS table contains in-frame sequences only and omits some clones. Under half of the omission traces to an unresolved V gene where checked; the cause of the rest is unknown. Counted in this sample were around 260,000 clones; approximately 24% of them appeared once. More than 0.009% of the sample lies in the top ten. What the study reported, not specific to this receptor: Type 1 diabetes patients showed a moderate but significant shortening of TCRB CDR3 length in all four CD4+ subsets.

Sequenced input: naive CD4+ T cells from blood. The cell subset or site label corresponds to: true naive CD4+ T cells. The receptors stem from a woman younger than 45 with type 1 diabetes.

V and J are TRBV5-6 and TRBJ2-3; D call uncertain. The V and J ends lost 4 bases and 4 bases respectively, with 7 bases between them. This CDR3 spans 12 amino acids. In germline, CDR1 is SGHDT, CDR2 YYEEEE. This CDR3 is CASSDRADTQYF. CDR3 nucleotide sequence: TGTGCCAGCAGCGATCGGGCAGATACGCAGTATTTT.

This clone has just a few counts. The rearrangement joins TRBV18 to TRBJ1-2; no definite D call. This CDR3 spans 14 amino acids. The ends were cut back, 3 bases at V and 0 bases at J, with 8 bases in the middle. Looked up from germline, CDR1 is KGHSH and CDR2 is LQKENI. The DNA for the CDR3 is TGTGCCAGCTCACCTGCAGGTCCTAACTATGGCTACACCTTC. Protein sequence: CASSPAGPNYGYTF.

In its sample, this clone was seen a few times. The rearrangement joins TRBV9 to TRBJ2-7; 8 positions agree with TRBD2. The CDR3 extends over 16 amino acids. V trimming: 0 bases; J trimming: 2 bases; junction bases outside the gene matches: 7. In germline, CDR1 is SGDLS, CDR2 YYNGEE. The CDR3 region has the DNA TGTGCCAGCAGCGTAGAGTCTAGCGGGCCTCCCTACGAGCAGTACTTC. Translated: CASSVESSGPPYEQYF. The full variable domain, rest sourced from reference TRBV9 and TRBJ2-7, is DSGVTQTPKHLITATGQRVTLRCSPRSGDLSVYWYQQSLDQGLQFLIQYYNGEERAKGNILERFSAQQFPDLHSELNLSSLELGDSALYFCASSVESSGPPYEQYFGPGTRLTVT.

The J gene is TRBJ2-7, the V gene TRBV15, with D possibly TRBD2 on 6 matching bases. There are 14 residues in the CDR3. Germline V gene sequence: CDR1 LNHNV, CDR2 YYDKDF (reference sequence). Trimming left V 6 bases short and J 2 bases short, with 14 bases between. CDR3 residues: CATRDGGVAYEQYF. CDR3 nucleotides: TGTGCCACCAGAGATGGCGGGGTAGCCTACGAGCAGTACTTC.

Here the CDR3 DNA reads TGTGCCAGTAGTAGGGGACTAATTGACCAGGGACTGAATCAGCCCCAGCATTTT. Translation gives CASSRGLIDQGLNQPQHF. The chain joins TRBV19 to TRBJ1-5, with D possibly being TRBD1 (5 bases). Trimming shortened V by 4 bases and J by 4 bases, and 23 bases separated the two germline ends. Germline-derived CDR1 and CDR2 are LNHDA and SQIVND (reference sequence). CDR3 length: 18 amino acids.

This clone was detected a few times. The chain couples TRBV28 to TRBJ2-5; unclear D gene. Looked up from germline, CDR1 is MDHEN and CDR2 is SYDVKM. V gave up 6 bases and J gave up 0 bases, with 17 bases separating them. This CDR3 has 16 residues. The CDR3 region has the DNA TGTGCCAGCAGACCCCCAGAGCGAACGTACCAAGAGACCCAGTACTTC. Amino acids: CASRPPERTYQETQYF.

This clone was counted between two and nine times. The V gene is TRBV28, the J gene TRBJ2-5; weak D call: TRBD2 (6 bases). The V end lost 6 bases, the J end lost 1 base, and 9 bases lay between the germline ends. This CDR3 comprises 13 residues. Germline loops: CDR1 MDHEN, CDR2 SYDVKM. In DNA form, the CDR3 reads TGTGCCAGCAGCGGGGGATCCCAAGAGACCCAGTACTTC. This translates into CASSGGSQETQYF.

The rearrangement uses TRBV5-4 and TRBJ2-6, with 14 bases matching TRBD2. Trimming took 4 bases from V and 3 from J; bases not matched to a gene: 6. The germline V gene encodes CDR1 SGHNT and CDR2 YYREEE (reference sequence). The CDR3 is made up of 18 amino acids. CDR3 loop: CASSMGLAGVGGANVLTF. The CDR3, as DNA: TGTGCCAGCAGCATGGGACTAGCGGGAGTAGGTGGGGCCAACGTCCTGACTTTC.

This chain uses TRBV4-1 with TRBJ1-2; no definite D call. Trimming removed 1 base from V and 8 bases from J, with 11 bases in between. Germline assignment: CDR1 MGHRA and CDR2 YSYEKL. The CDR3 covers 13 residues. The CDR3 coding sequence is TGCGCCAGCAGCCAAGGAGGTATTTCGGGCTACACCTTC. Protein product: CASSQGGISGYTF.

The chain employs TRBV11-2 and TRBJ1-1; 10 bases align to TRBD1. CDR3 length: 14 amino acids. Trimming cost V 1 base and J 11 bases; bases outside gene matches: 7. From germline, CDR1 is SGHAT and CDR2 FQNNGV. The CDR3 loop reads CASSLVMGTGAAFF. For the CDR3, the DNA is TGTGCCAGCAGCTTAGTAATGGGGACAGGGGCGGCTTTCTTT.

The chain is built from TRBV18 and TRBJ2-1; perhaps TRBD2 as D (5 bases). CDR1 and CDR2 from the germline V gene are KGHSH and LQKENI. V shed 6 bases and J shed 0 bases, with 12 bases lying between them. The CDR3 has 15 amino acids. Here the CDR3 DNA reads TGTGCCAGCTCCAGAGGGAAAACCTCCTACAATGAGCAGTTCTTC. Translation: CASSRGKTSYNEQFF.

V usage is TRBV2 and J usage is TRBJ2-3; D not resolved. This CDR3 region has 14 residues. Looked up from germline, CDR1 is SNHLY and CDR2 is FYNNEI. V was cut by 1 base and J by 0 bases, with 5 bases left in between. For the CDR3, the DNA is TGTGCCAGCAGTGAAGGACTGAGCACAGATACGCAGTATTTT. It codes for CASSEGLSTDTQYF.

In this sample, this clone turned up a few times. The chain recombines TRBV29-1 with TRBJ2-3; 7 bases align to TRBD1. The CDR3 has 14 amino acids. In germline, CDR1 is SQVTM, CDR2 ANQGSEA. The ends lost 3 bases at V and 1 base at J; junction bases unmatched: 4. The CDR3 is CSVDTGAGTDTQYF. The CDR3 coding sequence is TGCAGCGTTGATACAGGGGCTGGCACAGATACGCAGTATTTT.

V is TRBV25-1 and J is TRBJ1-1; no clear D gene. The germline V and J ends were trimmed by 6 bases and 1 base, with 9 bases remaining between them. CDR1 is MGHDK and CDR2 is SYGVNS in the germline V gene. This CDR3 region has 13 residues. CDR3 loop: CASRLEENTEAFF. CDR3 coding DNA: TGTGCCAGCAGGCTAGAAGAGAACACTGAAGCTTTCTTT.

This clone was observed a handful of times. The V call is TRBV4-1, the J call TRBJ2-5, with TRBD2 matching 10 bases. The CDR3 contains 17 residues. The V gene's germline CDR1 is MGHRA and CDR2 YSYEKL. J gave up 3 bases and V 0 bases, and 7 bases lay outside the gene matches. CDR3 in DNA: TGCGCCAGCAGCCAAGATCCCTGGACTAGCGGAAAAGAGACCCAGTACTTC. Residues: CASSQDPWTSGKETQYF.

CDR3 residues: CASSQDLSSSYEQYF. CDR3 coding DNA: TGTGCCAGCAGCCAAGATCTCTCTAGCTCCTACGAGCAGTACTTC. The rearrangement links TRBV4-2 to TRBJ2-7; no firm D call. Trimming took 0 bases from V and 0 from J, leaving 9 bases between them. Germline CDR1 and CDR2: LGHNA and YNFKEQ. This CDR3 has 15 residues.

The V call is TRBV23-1, the J call TRBJ2-7; TRBD2 matches at 8 bases. TRBV23-1 is annotated as an ORF whose role is uncertain. This CDR3 region has 13 residues. Trimming removed 3 bases from V and 5 bases from J; junction bases left unmatched: 3. The CDR3: CASSHWREDEQYF. The CDR3 DNA is TGCGCCAGCAGTCATTGGCGGGAGGACGAGCAGTACTTC.